The TCR beta chain described here comes from a study of T cell responses to AZD1222 COVID-19 vaccine (dated by TCRdb to the early 2020s). About the study as a whole: Because spike-specific TCR depth and breadth did not differ between the two schedules, AZD1222 recipients who got a second dose at roughly 4 weeks were pooled with those who got a second dose at roughly 12 weeks. A total of 233 trial participants underwent TCR sequencing, of whom some 200 had received two doses of AZD1222 and some 26 had received two doses of the MenACWY control vaccine. Trial participants were enrolled by age into subgroups of 18-55, 56-69 and 70-plus years, and around 140, 26 and 57 TCR-sequenced participants, respectively, were included in these subgroups.

Broader findings and caveats from the paper: A significant rise in spike-specific TCR breadth and depth was observed after two AZD1222 doses relative to day 0 and relative to MenACWY recipients. In the small 56-69-year group, the increase in depth fell short of significance, most likely because of low power. Because no day 14 peak-response samples were available, repertoires were characterized only after the peak T cell response. Conclusions about previously exposed vaccinees were limited because only a handful of AZD1222 recipients were SARS-CoV-2 seropositive at baseline. Most participants were white British and females outnumbered males, and the authors suggested that clonal diversity may have been underestimated. Epitopes outside the regions mutated in the B.1.351 and B.1.1.7 variants were reportedly recognized by nearly half of the unique spike-specific TCRs. Vaccine-associated CD4 TCRs spanned the whole spike protein, with dominant responses in regions 160-218 and 743-854.

The CDR3 starts with the cysteine, ends with the phenylalanine, and has 14 residues. CDR3 DNA is the only sequence kept; it has 42 bases, read in frame from the first base. CDR1 and CDR2 are read off the germline V gene (reference sequence) as LNHDA and SQIVND. V loses 2 bases, J loses 1 base, and the germline ends lie 9 bases apart. This specimen's time point label, interpreted: baseline before first vaccination. Vaccinee samples were obtained from the UK trials COV001 and COV002, which included a single-blind randomized controlled phase 2/3 trial of AZD1222 (ChAdOx1 nCoV-19) in healthy adults. For TCRbeta chain sequencing, PBMC samples from trial participants were taken at day 0 and at day 28 after the second dose. The CDR3 regions of human TCRbeta chains were subjected to immunosequencing. The authors' pipeline ran thus. TCRs in the repertoires were matched against a reference library of SARS-CoV-2-specific TCRs that had been generated with the MIRA antigen-specificity platform. Breadth was defined as the fraction of unique TCRs that were SARS-CoV-2-associated, and depth was defined as the fraction of total T cells that were SARS-CoV-2-associated. Using the MIRA data, each spike-specific TCR was assigned both to the spike region to which the TCR was reactive and to a CD4 or CD8 class. Log10-transformed breadth and depth values were compared by one-way ANOVA with Sidak's multiple comparisons tests. The clones in this table, taken by TCRdb from immuneACCESS, are in-frame only. Not every clone is retained; where verified, under half of the shortfall comes from an unresolved V gene, and the cause of the rest is unknown. Clone size and V and J calls were adopted from that table, with D and trimming inferred from the DNA. The sample has tens of thousands of clones on record, roughly 90% of them singletons. Clones ranked in the top ten supply 2% to 3% of the sample.

A word on this clone: This receptor's antigen is unknown. Base qualities are not recorded, but no much larger clone differs from it by a single base.

The receptor was derived from an adult in good health. The rearrangement combines TRBV19 with TRBJ2-7; the D gene is perhaps TRBD1, from 5 matching bases. The sample consisted of peripheral blood, taken on day 0 of AZD1222 vaccination. The CDR3 amino acid sequence is: CASSINRGSYEQYF. The nucleotides are TGTGCCAGTAGTATAAATAGGGGATCCTACGAGCAGTACTTC.